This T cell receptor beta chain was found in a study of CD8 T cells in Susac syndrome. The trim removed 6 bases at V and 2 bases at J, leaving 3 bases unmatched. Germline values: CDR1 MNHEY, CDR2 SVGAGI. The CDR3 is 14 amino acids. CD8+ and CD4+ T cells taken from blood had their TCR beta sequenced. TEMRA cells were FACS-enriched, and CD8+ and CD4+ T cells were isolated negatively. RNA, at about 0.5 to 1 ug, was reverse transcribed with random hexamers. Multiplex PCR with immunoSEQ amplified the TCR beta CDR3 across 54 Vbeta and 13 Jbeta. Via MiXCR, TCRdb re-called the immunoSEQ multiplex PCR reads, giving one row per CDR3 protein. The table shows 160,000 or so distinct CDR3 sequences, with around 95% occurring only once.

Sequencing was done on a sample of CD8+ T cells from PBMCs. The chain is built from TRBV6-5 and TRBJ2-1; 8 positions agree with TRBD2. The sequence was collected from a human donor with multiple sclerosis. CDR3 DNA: TGTGCCAGCAGCCGCGGGGGGACCTACAATGAGCAGTTCTTC. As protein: CASSRGGTYNEQFF.